The present entry profiles one TCR beta chain with its context. Individual cDNA molecules received unique molecular identifiers in the library. TCRdb reanalysed the RACE reads using MiXCR and keeps one entry per CDR3 protein. The sample shows 300,000 to 400,000 distinct CDR3 sequences, 4.5% to 5.5% of them seen only once. The time point is: pre-sensitization, week 0. The treatment here: therapeutic diphenylcyclopropenone sensitization with weekly scalp DPC. This sample is drawn from a study of human T cells and chemical hapten exposure. The V end was cut by 2 bases, the J end by 3 bases, with 18 bases between. The length of the CDR3 is 16 residues. Germline V gene data show CDR1 as SGHTS and CDR2 as YDEGEE.

The source material was whole blood, sampled in connection with sensitization to the hapten diphenylcyclopropenone (DPC). The TCR comes from a woman aged 45-65 years with alopecia areata. Some clones in this sample may be carry-over from other donors' samples. The chain recombines TRBV5-8 with TRBJ2-7; D perhaps matches TRBD1 (6 bases). CDR3 amino acids: CASSFNPGQPGYEQYF. Here the CDR3 DNA reads TGTGCCAGCAGCTTTAACCCCGGACAGCCCGGCTACGAGCAGTACTTC.